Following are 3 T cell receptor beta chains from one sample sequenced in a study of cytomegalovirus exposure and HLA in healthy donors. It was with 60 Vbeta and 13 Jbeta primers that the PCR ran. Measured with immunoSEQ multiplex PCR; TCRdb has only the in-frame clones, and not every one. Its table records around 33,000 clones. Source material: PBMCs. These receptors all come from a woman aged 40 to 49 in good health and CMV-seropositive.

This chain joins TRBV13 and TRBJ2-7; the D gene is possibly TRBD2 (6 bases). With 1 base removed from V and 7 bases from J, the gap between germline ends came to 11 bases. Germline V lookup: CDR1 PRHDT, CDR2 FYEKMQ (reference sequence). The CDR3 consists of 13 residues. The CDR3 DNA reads TGTGCCAGCAGCTTAGAAGGGGCGGGGGAGCAGTACTTC. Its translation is CASSLEGAGEQYF.

CDR3 nucleotide sequence: TGTGCCAGCAGTTACCAAGGGGGCCGGGAGCAGTTCTTC. Encoded protein: CASSYQGGREQFF. This chain links TRBV6-5 with TRBJ2-1, with 7 bases matching TRBD1. This CDR3 is 13 amino acids long. With 2 bases clipped from V and 10 bases from J, the junction kept 5 bases outside the gene matches. In germline, CDR1 is MNHEY, CDR2 SVGAGI.

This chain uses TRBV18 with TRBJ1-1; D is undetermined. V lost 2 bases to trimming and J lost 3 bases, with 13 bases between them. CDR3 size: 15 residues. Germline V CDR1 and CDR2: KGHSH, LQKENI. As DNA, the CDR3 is TGTGCCAGCTCACCAAGGACTGGGTTGGACACTGAAGCTTTCTTT. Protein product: CASSPRTGLDTEAFF. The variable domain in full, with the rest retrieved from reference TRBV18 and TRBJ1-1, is NAGVMQNPRHLVRRRGQEARLRCSPMKGHSHVYWYRQLPEEGLKFMVYLQKENIIDESGMPKERFSAEFPKEGPSILRIQQVVRGDSAAYFCASSPRTGLDTEAFFGQGTRLTVV.